This TCR beta chain is drawn from a study of blood T cell repertoires in COVID-19 (dated by TCRdb to the early 2020s). Turning to the overall study: Collaborator samples came from the United States, Italy and Spain and covered acute and convalescent phases of COVID-19. The material from the prospective study consisted of cDNA or gDNA derived from T cells, B-cell-depleted T cells, or PBMCs. Where HLA class I and class II types were available, the types were taken from metadata supplied by the sample provider, not from assay-based typing. Subjects who had been exposed to COVID-19, were actively infected with it, or had recovered from it provided the deeply sampled blood TCRbeta repertoires that made up the dataset. Sample metadata almost always included a de-identified subject ID, COVID-19 status, age in years and sex. The samples were drawn from two sources: the first 160 participants of the ongoing ImmuneRACE study, and 1,000 to 1,500 subjects contributed by 6 global collaborators. The repertoires were released in a freely available public database intended as a resource for research on the immune response to SARS-CoV-2. Study-level results and caveats: The amount of clinical and demographic metadata varied by source and participant and was provided uncurated.

Whole blood was collected in K2EDTA tubes by collaborating institutions according to the institutions' own protocols. Collaborator samples were shipped for TCRbeta analysis as frozen whole blood, isolated PBMCs, or DNA extracted from either sample type. Clipping removes 6 bases from V and 6 bases from J, with 3 as the unmatched junction base count. Sequences KGHDR (CDR1) and SFDVKD (CDR2) are obtained from the germline V gene. There are 13 amino acids in the CDR3, from cysteine to phenylalanine inclusive. Only CDR3 DNA remains: 39 bases, in frame from the first base. The immunoSEQ Assay, a bias-controlled multiplex PCR, was used to amplify TCRbeta CDR3 regions from genomic DNA. The authors' pipeline ran thus. Within the assay, amplification of reference gene primers was used to estimate how many nucleated cells each sample contained. Sequence reads were collapsed and filtered to measure the absolute abundance of every unique TCRbeta CDR3 rearrangement. For each sample, productive Simpson clonality was calculated as the square root of Simpson's diversity index across productive rearrangements. In TCRdb, the immuneACCESS table is reduced to in-frame sequences with V and J assigned. These tables do not hold every clone; where another copy was compared, an unresolved V gene accounts for under half, and the others remain unexplained. The DNA gave D and trimming, while V, J and clone size come from that table. The sample data list approximately 30,000 clones, and roughly 90% of these were observed just once. The leading ten clones occupy less than 3% of the sample.

This clone showed up just a few times. Its antigen remains undetermined. No base quality values were provided; no much bigger clone lies one nucleotide off. The sequencing sample was made of peripheral blood. The sequence was obtained from a human donor in a cohort sampled during active COVID-19. In this chain, TRBV24-1 is recombined with TRBJ1-5; TRBD1 aligns with 8 central bases. The CDR3 is CATSQGAGQPQHF. At the DNA level, the sequence is TGTGCCACCAGTCAGGGGGCAGGTCAGCCCCAGCATTTT.